Below, one TCR beta chain is given with its context. Its target is not known. An input of about 0.5 to 1 ug of RNA was subjected to reverse transcription using random hexamers. TCRdb re-called the immunoSEQ multiplex PCR reads with MiXCR, one entry per CDR3 protein. The table has about 150,000 distinct CDR3 sequences, 85% to 95% seen once. The data were taken from a study of CD8 T cells in Susac syndrome. The overall study: Roughly eight of the sequenced Susac syndrome patients were in remission, and roughly 6 had active disease.

Germline CDR1 reads DFQATT; CDR2 reads SNEGSKA (reference sequence). The CDR3 has 14 residues. V lost 5 bases and J 7 bases, leaving 20 bases between the germline ends. Overall study findings and caveats: When the CD4+ T cell repertoires of patients with Susac syndrome were examined, they did not show any clonal expansion.

Sequenced sample: CD4+ T cells from PBMCs. The receptor was derived from a human donor with Susac syndrome. The chain has TRBV20-1 and TRBJ2-5, with D possibly matching TRBD2 (6 bases). DNA of the CDR3: TGCAGTGCTTCCTATCTCGGCAGGGAGGTGACCCAGTACTTC. Protein: CSASYLGREVTQYF.